The T cell receptor beta chain under discussion was sequenced for a study of neoadjuvant anti-PD-1 for oral cavity cancer (dated by TCRdb to about 2021). The study in broad terms: Before curative-intent surgical resection, most patients were given three to four biweekly doses of nivolumab at 3 mg/kg. There were 11 to 13 patients in the parent correlative cohort, and the response rate was 33%. Patients with complete response, partial response or stable disease by RECIST 1.1 were defined as responders, whereas patients with progression were defined as non-responders. Patients who did not progress were given a fourth nivolumab dose at about day 43 and had definitive surgical resection on days 50-56.

V is cut back by 4 bases and J by 4 bases, with 5 bases in the junction unmatched. The germline V gene yields MDHEN for CDR1 and SYDVKM for CDR2. Counted from cysteine to phenylalanine, this CDR3 has 14 amino acids. Just the 42-base CDR3 DNA is kept, in frame starting at base 1. This clone has more than one count but fewer than ten. What antigen it recognizes has not been identified. The input lacks base qualities; no much larger clone sits a single base away. For deep sequencing, each PBMC sample was run in six replicates, with libraries mostly built from approximately 520 ng of input genomic DNA. TCRbeta libraries were prepared with the immunoSEQ hsTCRbeta kit according to the manufacturer's instructions. The completed libraries were mixed into a single pool at 3 nM, then sequenced with an Illumina NovaSeq 6000 S4 flow cell. On the authors' methods: Raw data preprocessing and quality control were performed with the immunoSEQ Analyzer. The analysis was restricted to productive rearrangements, with each unique CDR3 amino acid sequence defining a clonotype. Using the R package tcR, the researchers computed the Gini-Simpson index as their estimate of repertoire clonality. Gini indices were compared with Student's t test, and associations with tumor size change were assessed by Pearson correlation. Drawn from immuneACCESS, this table holds only the in-frame rearrangements with V and J called that TCRdb kept. Clones are partly lost; checked studies trace under half to an unresolved V gene and leave the rest unexplained. V and J calls and clone size are given by that table; D and trimming were obtained from the DNA. This sample comprises just under 70,000 clones, around 83% of them detected only once. The ten largest clonotypes hold 3% to 3.5% of the sample.

General conclusions and limits of the study: Higher pretreatment blood Treg/Th17 ratios correlated with higher pretreatment blood TCRbeta clonality and lower post-treatment tumor TCRbeta clonality. After neoadjuvant nivolumab, T cell clonality (Gini index) in PBMCs was significantly higher in non-responders than in responders. Only a few patients per response group were included in the TCR analyses, and the authors called for validation in larger cohorts.

The time point label corresponds to: after neoadjuvant nivolumab, at surgical resection. None of the patients had received prior systemic or radiation treatment, and all were newly diagnosed with stage II-IVA oral cavity squamous cell carcinoma. The cohort was made up of patients with locally advanced, HPV-negative oral cavity squamous cell carcinoma. Peripheral blood mononuclear cells were analyzed directly and were not maintained or expanded in culture. Samples came from a longitudinal correlative study of a single-arm phase II trial of neoadjuvant nivolumab in oral cavity squamous cell carcinoma. Genomic DNA-based TCRbeta sequencing was performed on subject-matched pre- and post-treatment PBMCs and tumors from three responders and three non-responders. Peripheral blood mononuclear cells were drawn once before nivolumab treatment and a second time after treatment, when surgery took place. Genomic DNA was isolated from PBMCs using the Maxwell RSC DNA from Cells kit.

This specimen consisted of PBMCs, obtained after nivolumab (anti-PD-1) treatment. The chain couples TRBV28 to TRBJ1-2, and TRBD1 aligns with 8 junction nucleotides. The TCR comes from a person between 40 and 85 years old with oral cavity squamous cell carcinoma. DNA sequence: TGTGCCAGCAGTTCGCTAACAGGGGGCTATGGCTACACCTTC. Translated, this is CASSSLTGGYGYTF.